Presented here are 2 T cell receptor beta chains from one specimen sequenced in a study of cytomegalovirus exposure and HLA in healthy donors. The PCR ran on 60 Vbeta and 13 Jbeta primers. Some clones are missing from TCRdb's copy, which holds only in-frame ones; the method was immunoSEQ multiplex PCR. The sample records around 120,000 clones, roughly three quarters being singletons. The sample comprised PBMCs. The source is a young woman in good health and CMV-seronegative.

The chain has TRBV28 and TRBJ2-2; 7 nucleotides match TRBD1. V gave up 6 bases and J gave up 7 bases; unmatched junction bases: 5. CDR1 is MDHEN and CDR2 is SYDVKM in the germline V gene. This CDR3 is 13 amino acids long. The CDR3 loop is CASRSQGDGELFF. The DNA for the CDR3 is TGTGCCAGCAGGTCCCAGGGGGACGGGGAGCTGTTTTTT.

The chain carries TRBV5-6 and TRBJ1-1, with a weak D call TRBD1 (6 bases). In germline, CDR1 is SGHDT, CDR2 YYEEEE. The CDR3 sequence is 17 residues long. V lost 5 bases and J lost 3, with 23 bases in between. The CDR3 is CASSSGVGGRRDTEAFF. The CDR3 DNA follows: TGTGCCAGCAGTTCCGGAGTGGGGGGGCGCCGGGACACTGAAGCTTTCTTT.